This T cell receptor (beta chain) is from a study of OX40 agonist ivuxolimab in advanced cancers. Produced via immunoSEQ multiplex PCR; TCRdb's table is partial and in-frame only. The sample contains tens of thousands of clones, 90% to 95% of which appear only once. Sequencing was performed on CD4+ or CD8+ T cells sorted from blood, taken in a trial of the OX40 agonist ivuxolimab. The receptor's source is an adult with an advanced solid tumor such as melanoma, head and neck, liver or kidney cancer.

This CDR3 is CASSLVSGLEAFF. The CDR3, as DNA: TGTGCCAGCAGCTTAGTGTCGGGCCTTGAAGCTTTCTTT. This chain connects TRBV7-9 to TRBJ1-1; D is unclear. This CDR3 is 13 amino acids long. Trimming pared 1 base from V and 7 bases from J, leaving 10 bases between. CDR1 and CDR2 from the germline V gene are SEHNR and FQNEAQ (reference sequence).